These 21 T cell receptor beta chains originate from one sample sequenced in a study of Ad26.COV2.S vaccination and SARS-CoV-2 variants. Only in-frame clones appear in the TCRdb table, and some are missing; sequencing was by immunoSEQ multiplex PCR. Of about 460,000 clones listed, roughly nine tenths are singletons. Treatment given: roughly 19 received Ad26.COV2.S at low or high dose, single or two shots; a few received placebo; per-sample allocation not given. After the first vaccine or placebo injection, samples were drawn on day 63. The material sequenced was peripheral blood, taken in a trial of Ad26.COV2.S vaccine versus placebo. The receptors were gathered from a person between 18 and 65 years old who received the Ad26.COV2.S COVID-19 vaccine or a placebo.

V usage is TRBV6-4 and J usage is TRBJ2-3; the match to TRBD2 covers 10 bases. The V gene's germline CDR1 is MRHNA and CDR2 SNTAGT. After removal of 6 bases from V and 6 bases from J, the junction contained 6 bases not matched to a gene. The CDR3 extends over 14 amino acids. CDR3 residues: CASSLAAGGDTQYF. As DNA, the CDR3 is TGTGCCAGCAGCCTAGCAGCGGGAGGGGATACGCAGTATTTT.

The rearrangement joins TRBV12-3 or TRBV12-4 to TRBJ1-4; the D is unclear. Trimming took off 6 bases at V and 6 bases at J, with 5 bases between the two ends. This CDR3 has 11 amino acids. The chain's CDR3 is CASRSYEKLFF. The CDR3 coding sequence is TGTGCCAGCAGGTCGTATGAAAAACTGTTTTTT.

The chain joins TRBV28 to TRBJ1-1, with TRBD1 as a possible D gene (6 bases). This CDR3 comprises 17 residues. The germline V and J ends were trimmed by 3 bases and 3 bases, with 20 bases remaining between them. The germline CDR1 and CDR2 sequences are MDHEN and SYDVKM. The CDR3 is CASSLGAGKGVDTEAFF. The CDR3 DNA sequence: TGTGCCAGCAGTTTGGGGGCGGGTAAAGGGGTTGACACTGAAGCTTTCTTT.

This clone was found a few times. The CDR3 region has the DNA TGTGCCAGCAGCTTACAAGGGAAGAACACTGAAGCTTTCTTT. Translated, it gives CASSLQGKNTEAFF. The rearrangement joins TRBV7-9 to TRBJ1-1; D is unclear. The CDR3 contains 14 residues. Germline assignment: CDR1 SEHNR and CDR2 FQNEAQ (reference sequence). V was shortened by 2 bases and J by 1 base, with 8 bases between the two germline ends.

In its sample, this clone was seen a few times. The genes are TRBV3-1 (or the pseudogene TRBV3-2) and TRBJ1-6; D is perhaps TRBD1 (5 bases). CDR3 length: 12 residues. Trimming shortened V by 4 bases and J by 12 bases, and 10 bases separated the two germline ends. From germline, CDR1 is LGHDT and CDR2 YNNKEL (reference sequence). As DNA, the CDR3 is TGTGCCAGCAGCCTAGACAGACAACCCCTCCACTTT. Its translation: CASSLDRQPLHF.

The chain couples TRBV21-1 to TRBJ2-5; TRBD2 reflects the table's D call only, with no check against the DNA. TRBV21-1 is recorded as a pseudogene. The CDR3 runs 14 residues. CDR3 DNA: TGTGCCAGCAGCGAACTAGCGGGCCATGAGACCCAGTACTTC. Translated: CASSELAGHETQYF.

The V gene is TRBV11-1, the J gene TRBJ1-6, with a tentative D call TRBD1 (6 bases). V lost 4 bases and J lost 6, with 10 bases in between. The CDR3 has 14 amino acids. Germline lookup yields CDR1 SGHAT and CDR2 FQDESV (reference sequence). CDR3 DNA: TGTGCCAGCAGCTCACAGGGAGGTAATTCACCCCTCCACTTT. As protein: CASSSQGGNSPLHF.

The chain combines TRBV19 with TRBJ2-1; 7 bases match TRBD1. Per germline, CDR1 LNHDA and CDR2 SQIVND (reference sequence). After removal of 6 bases from V and 15 bases from J, the junction contained 11 bases not matched to a gene. CDR3 size: 12 residues. CDR3 nucleotide sequence: TGTGCCAGTAGCCGGGGACAGTATTCTTGGTTCTTC. Protein: CASSRGQYSWFF. The variable domain in full, completed from reference TRBV19 and TRBJ2-1, reads DGGITQSPKYLFRKEGQNVTLSCEQNLNHDAMYWYRQDPGQGLRLIYYSQIVNDFQKGDIAEGYSVSREKKESFPLTVTSAQKNPTAFYLCASSRGQYSWFFGPGTRLTVL.

V and J are TRBV2 and TRBJ2-2; TRBD1 aligns across 8 bases. With V trimmed by 7 bases and J by 5 bases, 12 bases remained unmatched. The CDR3 sequence is 16 residues long. Germline-derived CDR1 and CDR2 are SNHLY and FYNNEI. The CDR3 loop is CASTSQQGARTGELFF. DNA for the CDR3: TGTGCCAGCACATCCCAGCAGGGGGCGCGGACCGGGGAGCTGTTTTTT. The full variable domain, completed using reference TRBV2 and TRBJ2-2, is EPEVTQTPSHQVTQMGQEVILRCVPISNHLYFYWYRQILGQKVEFLVSFYNNEISEKSEIFDDQFSVERPDGSNFTLKIRSTKLEDSAMYFCASTSQQGARTGELFFGEGSRLTVL.

The chain joins TRBV19 to TRBJ1-5; D possibly corresponds to TRBD1 (6 bases). Germline V gene lookup returns CDR1 LNHDA and CDR2 SQIVND (reference sequence). V lost 3 bases to trimming and J lost 4 bases, with 13 bases between them. The CDR3 totals 15 residues. CDR3 sequence (DNA): TGTGCCAGTAGTATTTATGTGGACAGAAATCAGCCCCAGCATTTT. It specifies CASSIYVDRNQPQHF.

The chain links TRBV11-1 to TRBJ2-7; 8 bases align to TRBD1. Germline V gives CDR1 SGHAT, CDR2 FQDESV (reference sequence). V shed 5 bases and J 3 bases; nucleotides not matched to a gene: 6. CDR3 length equals 14 residues. The CDR3 DNA follows: TGTGCCAGCAGCCCGAGACAGGGGAACTACGAGCAGTACTTC. It specifies CASSPRQGNYEQYF.

The chain recombines TRBV5-1 with TRBJ1-1; D remains unclear. The CDR3 runs 14 residues. The V gene's germline CDR1 is SGHRS and CDR2 YFSETQ. Between the trimmed V and J ends, which lost 0 bases and 0 bases, there was a span of 6 bases. The CDR3 reads CASSLGDMNTEAFF. As DNA, the CDR3 is TGCGCCAGCAGCTTGGGAGATATGAACACTGAAGCTTTCTTT.

The chain is built from TRBV11-3 and TRBJ2-1; 13 bases match TRBD2. With V trimmed by 1 base and J by 9 bases, 6 bases remained unmatched. Germline V gene sequence: CDR1 SGHNT, CDR2 YENEEA. CDR3 length equals 16 residues. The CDR3 DNA is TGTGCCAGCAGCTTAGCGACTAGCGGGGGGCAAGGTGAGCAGTTCTTC. This sequence encodes CASSLATSGGQGEQFF.

This clone was counted once. The chain links TRBV5-5 to TRBJ2-3; D uncertain. There are 14 residues in the CDR3. The germline CDR1 and CDR2 sequences are SGHKS and YYEKEE (reference sequence). V was clipped by 4 bases and J by 4 bases, with 13 bases between them. The CDR3 loop is CASSLLGRPDTQYF. The CDR3 nucleotides read TGTGCCAGCAGCCTGCTTGGACGGCCAGATACGCAGTATTTT.

The CDR3: CASSPIAGVETETQYF. CDR3 DNA: TGTGCCAGCAGCCCAATAGCGGGAGTGGAGACAGAGACCCAGTACTTC. V gene TRBV21-1 combines with J gene TRBJ2-5; TRBD2, as called in the table, went unchecked against the DNA. TRBV21-1 is listed as a pseudogene. The CDR3 length is 16 residues.

CDR3 sequence (DNA): TGTGCCAGTAGTATGGGCAGGGAGGATGGCTACACCTTC. Protein sequence: CASSMGREDGYTF. The gene calls are TRBV19 and TRBJ1-2; maybe TRBD1 (5 bases). Trimming stripped 3 bases from V and 6 bases from J, with 11 bases between. CDR1 and CDR2 (germline): LNHDA, SQIVND (reference sequence). The CDR3 has 13 residues.

This clone was detected a few times. J is TRBJ1-2 and V is TRBV7-6; D gene uncertain. The CDR3 is 19 residues long. The germline V gene has CDR1 SGHVS and CDR2 FNYEAQ. V lost 8 bases and J 6 bases, leaving 34 bases between the germline ends. CDR3 sequence (DNA): TGTGCCAGCCCCCAAGGGAGGGTTACATTACGCATAAAGCATAATGGCTACACCTTC. Its protein is CASPQGRVTLRIKHNGYTF.

The V gene is TRBV7-6, the J gene TRBJ2-7; 10 bases line up with TRBD2. J was trimmed by 6 bases and V by 5 bases; bases with no gene match: 13. The CDR3 has 16 residues. Germline CDR1 is SGHVS and CDR2 is FNYEAQ. CDR3 sequence reads: CASSKRVETSGSEQYF. CDR3 in DNA: TGTGCCAGCAGCAAACGCGTGGAGACTAGCGGGTCCGAGCAGTACTTC.

The chain carries TRBV5-4 and TRBJ1-2; D ambiguous. CDR1 is SGHNT and CDR2 is YYREEE in the germline V gene (reference sequence). The CDR3 has 15 amino acids. V was pared by 5 bases and J by 7 bases, with 21 bases between. CDR3 region: CASRPKGLGHGGYTF. The CDR3, as DNA: TGTGCCAGCAGGCCGAAGGGATTAGGCCACGGTGGCTACACCTTC.

The V gene is TRBV24-1, the J gene TRBJ2-3; D may be TRBD2 (5 bases). Per the germline V gene, CDR1 is KGHDR and CDR2 is SFDVKD. The CDR3 sequence is 13 residues long. Trimming stripped 4 bases from V and 5 bases from J, with 9 bases between. CDR3 loop: CATSEHEGDTQYF. CDR3 in DNA: TGTGCCACCAGTGAACACGAGGGAGATACGCAGTATTTT.

The rearrangement joins TRBV19 to TRBJ2-4; the match to TRBD2 covers 11 bases. The germline V gene has CDR1 LNHDA and CDR2 SQIVND (reference sequence). The CDR3 extends over 16 amino acids. V was pared by 6 bases and J by 4 bases, with 8 bases of the junction left unmatched. The CDR3 bases are TGTGCCAGTAGGATTATAGGGACTAGCGGTAAAAACATTCAGTACTTC. This gives the protein CASRIIGTSGKNIQYF.